Each of the 16 T cell receptor beta chains below was sequenced from the same sample in a study of beta chain features in type 1 diabetes. Study-level points and caveats: Patients with Type 1 diabetes showed moderately but significantly shorter TCRB CDR3s in all four CD4+ subsets.

Of the isolated RNA, all was reverse transcribed, and so the sequenced material was expressed TCRB transcripts. Here immunoSEQ multiplex PCR was the method, and the copy in TCRdb shows in-frame clones only, minus some. This table has a few hundred thousand clones, roughly 12% appearing once. No cognate antigen is known for these TCRs. The sequencing sample was made of naive CD4+ T cells from blood. These receptors originate from a woman between 18 and 29 years old with type 1 diabetes.

The V and J genes are TRBV9 and TRBJ1-5; D is unresolved. Between the trimmed V and J ends, which lost 0 bases and 8 bases, there was a span of 9 bases. The germline CDR1 and CDR2 sequences are SGDLS and YYNGEE. The length of the CDR3 is 13 residues. CDR3 protein: CASSVAPTEPQHF. CDR3 bases: TGTGCCAGCAGCGTAGCTCCTACAGAGCCCCAGCATTTT. The variable domain in full, completed from reference TRBV9 and TRBJ1-5, reads DSGVTQTPKHLITATGQRVTLRCSPRSGDLSVYWYQQSLDQGLQFLIQYYNGEERAKGNILERFSAQQFPDLHSELNLSSLELGDSALYFCASSVAPTEPQHFGDGTRLSIL.

The CDR3 region is CSVARPRDSTGGLAGGLYNEQFF. The CDR3 nucleotides are TGCAGCGTTGCGAGACCACGGGACTCCACAGGGGGGCTAGCGGGAGGTCTCTACAATGAGCAGTTCTTC. This chain connects TRBV29-1 to TRBJ2-1; 11 bases map to TRBD2. Trimming removed 4 bases from V and 3 bases from J; junction bases left unmatched: 29. Germline assignment: CDR1 SQVTM and CDR2 ANQGSEA. The CDR3 is 23 amino acids.

The chain has TRBV7-9 and TRBJ1-5; tentative D call: TRBD1 (5 bases). Germline V gene data show CDR1 as SEHNR and CDR2 as FQNEAQ (reference sequence). The CDR3 loop spans 15 amino acids. Deletions cut 1 base from V and 3 bases from J, with 10 bases between. CDR3 in DNA: TGTGCCAGCAGCTTAGGGGGGACTTACAATCAGCCCCAGCATTTT. As protein: CASSLGGTYNQPQHF. The whole variable domain, remainder taken from reference TRBV7-9 and TRBJ1-5, is DTGVSQNPRHKITKRGQNVTFRCDPISEHNRLYWYRQTLGQGPEFLTYFQNEAQLEKSRLLSDRFSAERPKGSFSTLEIQRTEQGDSAMYLCASSLGGTYNQPQHFGDGTRLSIL.

In its sample, this clone was seen a few times. The chain links TRBV11-3 to TRBJ2-1; 11 bases match TRBD2. Per germline, CDR1 SGHNT and CDR2 YENEEA. This CDR3 has 14 residues. With V trimmed by 3 bases and J by 13 bases, 8 bases remained unmatched. CDR3 amino acids: CASSFNQGLAEQFF. The CDR3 DNA reads as TGTGCCAGCAGCTTTAACCAGGGACTAGCGGAACAGTTCTTC.

J is TRBJ2-3 and V is TRBV2, with 8 bases that match TRBD1. The CDR3 covers 14 residues. Looked up from germline, CDR1 is SNHLY and CDR2 is FYNNEI. V shed 6 bases, J shed 1 base, and the junction held 3 bases outside the gene matches. In DNA, the CDR3 is TGTGCCAGCAGCGGACAGGGTGGCACAGATACGCAGTATTTT. As protein: CASSGQGGTDTQYF.

V usage is TRBV11-2 and J usage is TRBJ2-5; no definite D call. TRBJ2-7 explains the end of the DNA better; the J call may be wrong. The length of the CDR3 is 11 residues. Germline CDR1 SGHAT, CDR2 FQNNGV. CDR3: CASSPVYEQYF. The CDR3 DNA follows: TGTGCCAGCAGCCCGGTGTACGAGCAGTACTTC.

This clone was observed a few times. The V gene is TRBV4-3, the J gene TRBJ2-1; D is undetermined. The germline V and J ends were trimmed by 0 bases and 9 bases, with 12 bases remaining between them. From germline, CDR1 is LGHNA and CDR2 YSLEER. CDR3 size: 14 residues. The CDR3 loop reads CASSQDPRLGEQFF. CDR3 nucleotide sequence: TGCGCCAGCAGCCAAGATCCTAGGCTGGGTGAGCAGTTCTTC.

The J gene is TRBJ2-7, the V gene TRBV7-9, with D tentatively TRBD2 (5 bases). Per germline, CDR1 SEHNR and CDR2 FQNEAQ (reference sequence). V dropped 1 base and J dropped 3 bases, with 13 bases sitting between them. This CDR3 comprises 15 residues. The CDR3 DNA reads TGTGCCAGCAGCTTAGACGTGCTGGCGGGCTACGAGCAGTACTTC. Protein: CASSLDVLAGYEQYF.

This chain connects TRBV6-5 to TRBJ2-1; TRBD1 is a possible D gene (6 bases). This CDR3 has 15 amino acids. Germline CDR1 and CDR2: MNHEY and SVGAGI. V lost 8 bases to trimming and J lost 9 bases, with 23 bases between them. DNA for the CDR3: TGTGCCAGCTTGGTTGCAGGGGCCCCTCGGACTGAGCAGTTCTTC. Its protein is CASLVAGAPRTEQFF.

The chain recombines TRBV25-1 with TRBJ2-1; D possibly corresponds to TRBD2 (6 bases). This CDR3 has 12 residues. Germline V lookup: CDR1 MGHDK, CDR2 SYGVNS. Trimming left V 1 base short and J 14 bases short, with 12 bases between. CDR3 sequence: CASSESKSGEFF. The CDR3 DNA reads TGTGCCAGCAGTGAATCCAAATCGGGGGAGTTCTTC.

This clone was observed a few times. This rearrangement joins TRBV27 to TRBJ2-7; TRBD2 agrees at 12 bases. Unmatched junction bases numbered 1, after V lost 6 bases and J lost 4 bases. This CDR3 has 13 residues. Germline CDR1 reads MNHEY; CDR2 reads SMNVEV (reference sequence). The CDR3 DNA reads as TGTGCCAGCAGGACTAGCGGGAGTTACGAGCAGTACTTC. Translating gives CASRTSGSYEQYF.

CDR3 amino acids: CASSLPGFTGELFF. The CDR3 bases are TGTGCCAGCAGCCTCCCGGGGTTTACCGGGGAGCTGTTTTTT. The chain joins TRBV7-2 to TRBJ2-2; a possible D gene is TRBD2 (5 bases). The CDR3 has 14 residues. Germline-derived CDR1 and CDR2 are SGHTA and FQGNSA. The germline V and J ends were trimmed by 5 bases and 5 bases, with 12 bases remaining between them.

This clone was seen only a few times. The chain is built from TRBV28 and TRBJ2-7; 7 bases are shared with TRBD1. Germline loops: CDR1 MDHEN, CDR2 SYDVKM. The CDR3 runs 15 residues. V lost 5 bases and J lost 0; bases outside the gene matches: 7. CDR3 amino acids: CASSPGTESSYEQYF. CDR3 sequence (DNA): TGTGCCAGCAGTCCCGGGACAGAGAGCTCCTACGAGCAGTACTTC. The full variable domain, in which reference TRBV28 and TRBJ2-7 provide the parts outside the CDR3, is DVKVTQSSRYLVKRTGEKVFLECVQDMDHENMFWYRQDPGLGLRLIYFSYDVKMKEKGDIPEGYSVSREKKERFSLILESASTNQTSMYLCASSPGTESSYEQYFGPGTRLTVT.

This clone was observed a few times. The chain's CDR3 is CASSSRLGYEQYF. As DNA, the CDR3 is TGTGCCAGCAGCTCCCGGCTAGGCTACGAGCAGTACTTC. The V gene is TRBV27, the J gene TRBJ2-7; no definite D call. CDR1 and CDR2 from the germline V gene are MNHEY and SMNVEV (reference sequence). Trimming pared 6 bases from V and 3 bases from J, leaving 12 bases between. There are 13 residues in the CDR3.

This clone appeared a few times. The chain combines TRBV30 with TRBJ1-2; 7 bases line up with TRBD1. V dropped 4 bases and J dropped 6; count of bases not matched to a gene: 14. Germline-derived CDR1 and CDR2 are GTSNPN and SVGIG (reference sequence). CDR3 length equals 15 residues. The CDR3 DNA sequence: TGTGCCTGGAATGTTCCTGACAGGGAACGGAATGGCTACACCTTC. Amino acids: CAWNVPDRERNGYTF.

The chain employs TRBV28 and TRBJ1-1; 9 bases fit TRBD1. CDR1 is MDHEN and CDR2 is SYDVKM in the germline V gene. CDR3 length: 14 residues. Unmatched junction bases numbered 6, after V lost 5 bases and J lost 5 bases. The DNA of the CDR3 is TGTGCCAGCAGTCCCCCGACAGGGGGGACTGAAGCTTTCTTT. Translating gives CASSPPTGGTEAFF.